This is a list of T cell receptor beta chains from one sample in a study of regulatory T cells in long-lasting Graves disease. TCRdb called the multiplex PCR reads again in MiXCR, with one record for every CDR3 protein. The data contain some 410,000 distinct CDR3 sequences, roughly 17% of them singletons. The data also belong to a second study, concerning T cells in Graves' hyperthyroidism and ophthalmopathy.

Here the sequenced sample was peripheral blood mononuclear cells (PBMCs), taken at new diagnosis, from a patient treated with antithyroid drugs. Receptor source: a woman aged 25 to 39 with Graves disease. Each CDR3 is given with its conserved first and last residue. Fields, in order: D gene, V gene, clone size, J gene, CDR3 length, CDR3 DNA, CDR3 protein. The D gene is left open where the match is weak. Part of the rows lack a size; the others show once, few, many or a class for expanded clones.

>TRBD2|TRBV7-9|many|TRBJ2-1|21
TGTGCCAGCACTCCGAGCGGGAGACTAGCGGGAGTAGGGTGGTCCTACAATGAGCAGTTCTTC
CASTPSGRLAGVGWSYNEQFF
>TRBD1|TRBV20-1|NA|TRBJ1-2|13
TGCAGTGCTTTCGGGCAGGGGGACTATGGCTACACCTTC
CSAFGQGDYGYTF
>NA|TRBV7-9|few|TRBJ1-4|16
TGTGCCAGCACCAGAGGGGGGGGCGGACTACCTGAAAAACTGTTTTTT
CASTRGGGGLPEKLFF
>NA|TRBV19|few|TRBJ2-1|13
TGTGCCAGTATTACCCCAACGTACAATGAGCAGTTCTTC
CASITPTYNEQFF
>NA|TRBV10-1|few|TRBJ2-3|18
TGCGCCAGCAATTGTTTGCGGGAAGGACCACCAGCCACAGATACGCAGTATTTT
CASNCLREGPPATDTQYF
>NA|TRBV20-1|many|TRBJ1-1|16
TGCAGTGCCCCGCCATTAGACGAAGGGCTGAACACTGAAGCTTTCTTT
CSAPPLDEGLNTEAFF
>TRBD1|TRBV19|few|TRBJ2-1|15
TGTGCCAGTAGTATAGACAGGGGGTTATACAATGAGCAGTTCTTC
CASSIDRGLYNEQFF
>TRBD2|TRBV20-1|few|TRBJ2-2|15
TGCAGTGCTAGGAAGGCGGGAGGACTCACCGGGGAGCTGTTTTTT
CSARKAGGLTGELFF
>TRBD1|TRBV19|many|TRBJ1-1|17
TGTGCCAGTAGTACGGGACAGGGATTCTGGTGGGACACTGAAGCTTTCTTT
CASSTGQGFWWDTEAFF
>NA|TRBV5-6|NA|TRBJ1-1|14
TGTGCCAGCAGCCCTGTAACCCCGAGGACTGAAGCTTTCTTT
CASSPVTPRTEAFF
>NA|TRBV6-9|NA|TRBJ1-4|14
TGTGCCAGCAGTTACTCTATCAGGGATGAAAAACTGTTTTTT
CASSYSIRDEKLFF
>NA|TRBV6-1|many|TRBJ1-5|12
TGTGCCAGCAGTCTCCCGGTTCAGCCCCAGCATTTT
CASSLPVQPQHF
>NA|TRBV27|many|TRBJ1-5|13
TGTGCCAGCAGTCCCCCGGGGGGTCAGCCCCAGCATTTT
CASSPPGGQPQHF
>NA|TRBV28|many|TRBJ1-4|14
TGTGCCAGCAGCCTGACAGGTCGAGGGGAAAAACTGTTTTTT
CASSLTGRGEKLFF
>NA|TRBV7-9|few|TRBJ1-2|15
TGTGCCAGCAGCCCACCCGACTCTCCATCCTATGGCTACACCTTC
CASSPPDSPSYGYTF
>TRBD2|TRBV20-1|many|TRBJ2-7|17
TGCAGTGCTAGAGATGGGACTAGCGGAAGCTACTCCTACGAGCAGTACTTC
CSARDGTSGSYSYEQYF
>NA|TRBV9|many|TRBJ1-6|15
TGTGCCAGCAGCGTAGACGGCCGGGTCAATTCACCCCTCCACTTT
CASSVDGRVNSPLHF
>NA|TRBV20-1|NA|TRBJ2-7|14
TGCAGTGCTCAGTATAGGGGCTTCTTCTACGAGCAGTACTTC
CSAQYRGFFYEQYF
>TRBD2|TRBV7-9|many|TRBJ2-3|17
TGTGCCAGCAGCTATGCCGGGACTAGCGGGTACACAGATACGCAGTATTTT
CASSYAGTSGYTDTQYF
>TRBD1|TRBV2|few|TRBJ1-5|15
TGTGCCAGCACGAGGGACAGGGGTACCAATCAGCCCCAGCATTTT
CASTRDRGTNQPQHF
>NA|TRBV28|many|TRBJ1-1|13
TGTGCCAGCAGTGCGACTTTCCGAGGTGAAGCTTTCTTT
CASSATFRGEAFF
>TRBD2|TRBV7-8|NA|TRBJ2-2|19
TGTGCCAGCAGCTACAACCGGGCTAGCGGGAGGTGGGGGACCGGGGAGCTGTTTTTT
CASSYNRASGRWGTGELFF
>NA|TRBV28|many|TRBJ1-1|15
TGTGCCAGCACCTCCCTGGGGCCCGAGAACACTGAAGCTTTCTTT
CASTSLGPENTEAFF
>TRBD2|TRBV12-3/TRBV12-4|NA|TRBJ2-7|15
TGTGCCAGCACCACTAGCGGGAGGGGTTCCTACGAGCAGTACTTC
CASTTSGRGSYEQYF
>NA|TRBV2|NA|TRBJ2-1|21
NA
CASSEGRPQHFGDGENNEQFF
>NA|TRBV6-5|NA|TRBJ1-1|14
TGTGCCAGCAGTTATTCTACAGCGAACACTGAAGCTTTCTTT
CASSYSTANTEAFF
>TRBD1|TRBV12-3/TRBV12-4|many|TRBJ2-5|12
TGTGCCAGCAGCCGGGACAGGGATTACCAGTACTTC
CASSRDRDYQYF
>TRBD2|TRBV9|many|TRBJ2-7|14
TGTGCCAGCAGCGTAGAGGGTAGCGGGAGTCATCAGTACTTC
CASSVEGSGSHQYF
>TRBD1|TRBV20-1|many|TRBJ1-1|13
TGCAGTCTGGACAGGCTCTCCGGGACTGAAGCTTTCTTT
CSLDRLSGTEAFF
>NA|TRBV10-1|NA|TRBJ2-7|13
TGCGCCAGCAGTGAGGACCTCGGAGACGAGCAGTACTTC
CASSEDLGDEQYF
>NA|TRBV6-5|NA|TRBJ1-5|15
TGTGCCAGCAGTTACGGGAGGATAGGGAATCAGCCCCAGCATTTT
CASSYGRIGNQPQHF
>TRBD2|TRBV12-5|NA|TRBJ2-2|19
TGTGCTAGTGGTCCCTACCCGACTAGCGGGAGAGTGAACACCGGGGAGCTGTTTTTT
CASGPYPTSGRVNTGELFF
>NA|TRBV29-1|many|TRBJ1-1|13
TGCAGCGTTAACATGAACATGAACACTGAAGCTTTCTTT
CSVNMNMNTEAFF
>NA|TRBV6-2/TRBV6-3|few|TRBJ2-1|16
TGTGCCAGCAGTTTTGGGGGGACTGCAACCTACAATGAGCAGTTCTTC
CASSFGGTATYNEQFF
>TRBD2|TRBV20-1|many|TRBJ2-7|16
TGCAGTGCTGGTCCTCGTCTAGCGGGTAGCTCCTACGAGCAGTACTTC
CSAGPRLAGSSYEQYF
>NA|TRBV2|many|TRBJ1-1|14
TGTGCCAGCAAGGGAGACAGTATGAACACTGAAGCTTTCTTT
CASKGDSMNTEAFF
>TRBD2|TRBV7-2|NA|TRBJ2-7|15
TGTGCCAGCAGCATTTATAAGACTAGCGGGAGCGAGCAGTACTTC
CASSIYKTSGSEQYF
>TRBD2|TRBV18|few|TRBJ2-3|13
TGTGCCAGCTCCCGGGACTATGCAGATACGCAGTATTTT
CASSRDYADTQYF
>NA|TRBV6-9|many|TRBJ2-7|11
TGTGCCAGCAGTTATGACCGCGAGCAGTACTTC
CASSYDREQYF
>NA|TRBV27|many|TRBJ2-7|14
TGTGCCAGCAGCCTTCAGGACGGTACCTACGAGCAGTACTTC
CASSLQDGTYEQYF
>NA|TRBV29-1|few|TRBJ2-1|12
TGCAGCGCCCTACTAGAATCGTGGGAGCAGTTCTTC
CSALLESWEQFF
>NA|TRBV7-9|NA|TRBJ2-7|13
TGTGCCAGCAGCTTAATACGCCGGGACGAGCAGTACTTC
CASSLIRRDEQYF
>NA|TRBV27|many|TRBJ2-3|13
TGTGCCAGCAGTTTAAGCGGCCAAGATACGCAGTATTTT
CASSLSGQDTQYF
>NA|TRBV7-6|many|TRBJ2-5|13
TGTGCCAGCGGGCGAGGCCTCCAAGAGACCCAGTACTTC
CASGRGLQETQYF
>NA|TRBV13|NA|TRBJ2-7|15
TGTGCCAGCAGCACCTCCTTACAAGGCCCCCACGAGCAGTACTTC
CASSTSLQGPHEQYF
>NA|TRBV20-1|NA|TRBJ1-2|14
TGCAGTGCTAGAGATTCCGGTCTTAGCTATGGCTACACCTTC
CSARDSGLSYGYTF
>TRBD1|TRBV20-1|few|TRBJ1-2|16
TGCAGTGCTAGTGTGGGGCAGGGGGCAGGGAACTATGGCTACACCTTC
CSASVGQGAGNYGYTF
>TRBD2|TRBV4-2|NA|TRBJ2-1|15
TGTGCCAGCAGCCGAGGGACTAGCGGGAGACGGGAGCAGTTCTTC
CASSRGTSGRREQFF
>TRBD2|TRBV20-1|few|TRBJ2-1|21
TGCAGTGCCATGGGACAGGGCCAGGGGACTAGCGGGAGAGGCTCCTACAATGAGCAGTTCTTC
CSAMGQGQGTSGRGSYNEQFF
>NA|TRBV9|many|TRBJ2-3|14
TGTGCCAGCAGCGTAGGAAGAGAGACAGATACGCAGTATTTT
CASSVGRETDTQYF
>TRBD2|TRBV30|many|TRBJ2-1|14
TGTGCCTGGAGTGTCAGTAGCGGGAGGGCAACGCAGTTCTTC
CAWSVSSGRATQFF
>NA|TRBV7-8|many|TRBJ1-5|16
TGTGCCAGCAGCTTAGATACAGGGTTAGGAGGTCAGCCCCAGCATTTT
CASSLDTGLGGQPQHF
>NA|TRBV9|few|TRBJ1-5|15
TGTGCCAGCAGCGTAGCTGGCGGGGAGTATCAGCCCCAGCATTTT
CASSVAGGEYQPQHF
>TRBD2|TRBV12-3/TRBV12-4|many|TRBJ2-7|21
TGTGCCAGCAGTTTTCGGGGGGGATGGGGGCTAGCGCACCCAGAAGTATACGAGCAGTACTTC
CASSFRGGWGLAHPEVYEQYF
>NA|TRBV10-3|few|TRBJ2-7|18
TGTGCCATCAGTGACTTCGCCCCTTTAGAGGGGGAATCCTACGAGCAGTACTTC
CAISDFAPLEGESYEQYF
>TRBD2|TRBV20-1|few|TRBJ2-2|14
TGCAGCCTAAGAGGCCTAGCGGGAGCCGGGGAGCTGTTTTTT
CSLRGLAGAGELFF
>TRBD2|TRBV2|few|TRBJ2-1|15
TGTGCCAGCAGTCGACTAGCGGAAGCCTACAATGAGCAGTTCTTC
CASSRLAEAYNEQFF
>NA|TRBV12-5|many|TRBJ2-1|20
TGTGCTAGTGGTTTGGACTCGGGGCTAGTGGGGATGAGCTCCTACAATGAGCAGTTCTTC
CASGLDSGLVGMSSYNEQFF
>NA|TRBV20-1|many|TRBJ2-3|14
TGCAGTGCTAGAGATAGGGCGAAAACAGATACGCAGTATTTT
CSARDRAKTDTQYF
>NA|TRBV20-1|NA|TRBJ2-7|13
TGCAGTGTGAACCCCAGGACAGCCTACGAGCAGTACTTC
CSVNPRTAYEQYF